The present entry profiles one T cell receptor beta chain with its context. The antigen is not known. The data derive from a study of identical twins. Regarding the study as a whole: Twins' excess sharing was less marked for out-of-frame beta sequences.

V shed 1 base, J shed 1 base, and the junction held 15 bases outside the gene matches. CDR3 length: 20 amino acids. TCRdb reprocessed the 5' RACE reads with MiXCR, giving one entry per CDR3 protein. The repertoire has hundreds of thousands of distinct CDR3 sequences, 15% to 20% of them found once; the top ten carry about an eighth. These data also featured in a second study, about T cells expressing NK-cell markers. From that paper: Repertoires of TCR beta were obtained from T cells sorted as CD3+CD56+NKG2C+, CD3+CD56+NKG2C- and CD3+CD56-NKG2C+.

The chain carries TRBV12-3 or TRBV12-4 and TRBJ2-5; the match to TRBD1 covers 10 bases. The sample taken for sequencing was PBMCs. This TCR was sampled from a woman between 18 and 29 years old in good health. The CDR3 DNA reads TGTGCCAGCAGTTTAGTCTTGGGACAGGGGCGTTTAATGCTCCAAGAGACCCAGTACTTC. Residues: CASSLVLGQGRLMLQETQYF.